The sequence of this T cell receptor beta chain was determined in a study of vaccination effects on CD4 cells after COVID-19. Viral peptide pool expansion of antigen-specific CD4+ T cells preceded sequencing in the ViraFEST assay. Investigators separated out CD4+ T cells once around 10 days of culture had passed. Each vaccine recipient was nucleocapsid antibody negative and had no prior SARS-CoV-2 infection. With regard to this clone: Its antigen is not known.

The CDR3 extends over 11 amino acids. With 6 bases removed from V and 8 bases from J, the gap between germline ends came to 10 bases. Germline V CDR1 and CDR2: SGHTA, FQGNSA. Clones were read by immunoSEQ multiplex PCR, and TCRdb kept only the in-frame ones, dropping some. Among more than 30,000 clones listed, less than 70% were seen once. The receptor comes from a human donor who received a COVID-19 vaccine. The chain carries TRBV7-2 and TRBJ1-2, with D unclear. The sequenced sample was CD4+ T cells from PBMCs cultured with HCoV-OC43 spike peptides, obtained before COVID-19 vaccination. The subset: HCoV-OC43 spike overlapping peptide pool stimulation. The CDR3 spells CASRIVGGYTF. CDR3 DNA: TGTGCCAGCAGAATAGTGGGGGGCTACACCTTC. The full variable domain, completed using reference TRBV7-2 and TRBJ1-2, is GAGVSQSPSNKVTEKGKDVELRCDPISGHTALYWYRQSLGQGLEFLIYFQGNSAPDKSGLPSDRFSAERTGGSVSTLTIQRTQQEDSAVYLCASRIVGGYTFGSGTRLTVV.